The clone carrying this T cell receptor (beta chain) turned up a few times. Its antigen is not known. This sample is part of a study of blood T cells in healthy people across ages. Study outcomes and limitations: Unsorted PBMC input precluded a conclusive naive versus antigen-experienced comparison. TCR beta diversity correlated strongly with naive T cell percentage.

The CDR3 loop spans 19 amino acids. Germline CDR1 reads MNHEY; CDR2 reads SMNVEV (reference sequence). With 5 bases removed from V and 0 bases from J, the gap between germline ends came to 23 bases. A J-beta primer mix and a sample-barcoded 5' primer were used in a second PCR of roughly 6 to 12 cycles. TCRdb re-called the 5' RACE reads with MiXCR, one entry per CDR3 protein. The sample contains about 1.5 million distinct CDR3 sequences, about 42% of which appear only once. This rearrangement joins TRBV27 to TRBJ2-1, with a tentative D call TRBD2 (5 bases). Sequencing used blood. This sequence was found in a woman under 30 in good health. The CDR3 coding sequence is TGTGCCAGCAGTCCTTATGGGATAATCGGGGATAACTCCTACAATGAGCAGTTCTTC. The encoded protein is CASSPYGIIGDNSYNEQFF.